This T cell receptor (beta chain) comes out of a study of T cell repertoires in cytomegalovirus infection. Study-wide background: CMV epitopes in the study were HLA-C-restricted (recently identified) and HLA-B-restricted (well studied). Public signatures in TCR beta pointed to CMV infection and matching HLA type.

Notes on the study in general: CMV-specific HLA-C-restricted TCR beta clonotypes dominated the ex vivo response. Summed frequency of public TCR beta families distinguished CMV carriers with the relevant HLA.

TCRdb itself ran the reads through MiXCR, one entry per CDR3 protein. This table holds about 83,000 distinct CDR3 sequences, under 30% found once. Note on this clonotype: As yet, its antigen is unknown.

Material: CD8+ T cells from cultured PBMCs, obtained from culture after CMV antigen stimulation. This TCR came from a human donor in good health (CMV status not recorded). Some clones in this sample may be carry-over from other donors' samples.

CDR3 nucleotide sequence: TGTGCCAGCAGTTTATCGGGACAGGGGGCGGGGGAGCAGTACTTC. Protein sequence: CASSLSGQGAGEQYF. V is TRBV27 and J is TRBJ2-7; 12 bases are a match to TRBD1. The V gene end was trimmed by 0 bases and the J gene end by 7 bases; junction bases not matched to a gene: 4. The CDR3 totals 15 residues. Germline CDR1 and CDR2: MNHEY and SMNVEV (reference sequence).